This TCR beta chain was profiled in a study of T cell clonotyping in hematopoietic cell transplantation (dated by TCRdb to about 2021). Broadly, across the study: In the study, 150 or so blood samples were gathered from approximately 35 consecutive transplant recipients and their related donors. Recruitment of patients ran from September 2015 to early 2017, and follow-up continued until late 2020 or until death.

With the immunoSEQ assay, which is a bias-controlled multiplex PCR relying on V- and J-specific primers, TCR beta CDR3 regions were amplified from genomic DNA. A proprietary barcode and Illumina adapter sequences were added to the CDR3 amplicons in a second PCR step. An Illumina MiSeq instrument was used for sequencing of the CDR3 libraries. The original methods were these. Export and quality control were performed with immunoSEQ Analyzer 3.0, and downstream analyses were performed with R Bioconductor and Immunarch. Repertoire metrics were calculated using only productive rearrangements within the normalized downsampled data set. In the normalized cohort, clonotypes with more than 5 templates were defined as pathologically expanded. Repertoire diversity was measured with the Inverse Simpson Index. To capture all clonotypes, the CMV-specificity analyses were run on the non-normalized data set. In its TCRdb copy, this immuneACCESS table keeps in-frame sequences only and misses some clones. Where compared with another copy, unresolved V genes explain less than half of these, and the others have no known cause. That table furnishes V, J and clone size, whereas the DNA furnished D and trimming. The table for this sample lists approximately 11,000 clones; 85% to 90% of them were counted only once. The ten largest clones capture more than 15% of the sample.

The cysteine opens and the phenylalanine closes a CDR3 of 19 amino acids. Here the CDR3 DNA is all that survives: 57 bases in frame from base 1. Comment on this clone: The clone's antigen remains unknown. There are no base qualities to consult, and no much larger clone falls within one base.

Study-level results and caveats: Broader TCR repertoire diversity after transplant was predicted by Inverse Simpson Index values from donors and from recipients before transplant. The sample size was limited, and because cells were not sorted, the contributions of CD4 and CD8 repertoires could not be separated. Recipient TCR diversity fell after transplant, with pathologically expanded clonotypes rising progressively from day 30 to day 180. Only a small fraction of recipient repertoires overlapped donor repertoires, with over 97% appearing de novo at the given depth.

Read against the paper, the sample's time point label means: 100 days after allo-HCT. Recipient blood was collected about 28 days before transplant and at days 30, 100 and 180 after transplant. Using Nuclei Lysis Solution, genomic DNA was extracted from unfractionated peripheral blood mononuclear cells that were either fresh or cryopreserved. This sample comprised PBMCs, obtained 100 days after allogeneic stem cell transplant. The chain joins TRBV21-1 to TRBJ2-3; TRBD2, as called in the table, went unchecked against the DNA. TRBV21-1 is termed a pseudogene. The receptor comes from a female patient in her 60s who had an allogeneic stem cell transplant from an unrelated donor, so the T cells may come from the graft donor. Some clones in this sample may be carry-over from other donors' samples. The CDR3 protein: CASTLIRTSTRGDPDTQYF. The nucleotides are TGTGCCAGCACCCTCATAAGGACTAGCACCCGAGGAGATCCAGATACGCAGTATTTT.